Included here is one T cell receptor (beta chain) sequence, with context. The record originates from a study of technical replicates of blood from a few donors. Clones were read by immunoSEQ multiplex PCR, and TCRdb kept only the in-frame ones, dropping some. The data hold about 12,000 clones, with 93% observed a single time. The CDR3 has 13 residues. Trimming took 7 bases from V and 0 from J, leaving 9 bases between them. Germline CDR1 is ENHRY and CDR2 is SYGVKD. The sample was PBMCs. The clonotype originates from a human donor in good health. This rearrangement joins TRBV10-3 to TRBJ2-5, with D maybe TRBD2 (5 bases). The CDR3 coding sequence is TGTGCCATCAACCGGGAAAACCAAGAGACCCAGTACTTC. It is translated as CAINRENQETQYF.